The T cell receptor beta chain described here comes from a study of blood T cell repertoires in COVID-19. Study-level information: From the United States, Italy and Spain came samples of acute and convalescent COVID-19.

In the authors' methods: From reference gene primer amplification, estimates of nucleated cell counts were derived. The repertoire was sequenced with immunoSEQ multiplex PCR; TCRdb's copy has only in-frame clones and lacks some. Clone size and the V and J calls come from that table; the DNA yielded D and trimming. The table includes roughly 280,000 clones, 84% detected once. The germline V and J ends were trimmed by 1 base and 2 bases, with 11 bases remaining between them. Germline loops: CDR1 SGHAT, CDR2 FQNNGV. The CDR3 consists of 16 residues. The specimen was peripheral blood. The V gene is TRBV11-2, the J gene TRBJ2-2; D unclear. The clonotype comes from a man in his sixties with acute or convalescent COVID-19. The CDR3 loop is CASSLVQSVNTGELFF. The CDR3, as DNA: TGTGCCAGCAGCTTAGTGCAGTCAGTAAACACCGGGGAGCTGTTTTTT.